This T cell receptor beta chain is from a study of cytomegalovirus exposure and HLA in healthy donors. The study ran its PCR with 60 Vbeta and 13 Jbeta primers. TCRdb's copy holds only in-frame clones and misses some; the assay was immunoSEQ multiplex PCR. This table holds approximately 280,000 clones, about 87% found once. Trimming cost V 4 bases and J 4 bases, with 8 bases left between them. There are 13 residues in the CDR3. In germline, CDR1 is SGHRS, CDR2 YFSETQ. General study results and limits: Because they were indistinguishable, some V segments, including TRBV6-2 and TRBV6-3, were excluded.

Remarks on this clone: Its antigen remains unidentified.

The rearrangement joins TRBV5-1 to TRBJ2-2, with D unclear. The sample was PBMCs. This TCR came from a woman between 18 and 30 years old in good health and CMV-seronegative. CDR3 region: CASSNDITGELFF. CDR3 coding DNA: TGCGCCAGCAGCAACGACATCACCGGGGAGCTGTTTTTT. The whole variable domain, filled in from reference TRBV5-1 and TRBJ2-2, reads KAGVTQTPRYLIKTRGQQVTLSCSPISGHRSVSWYQQTPGQGLQFLFEYFSETQRNKGNFPGRFSGRQFSNSRSEMNVSTLELGDSALYLCASSNDITGELFFGEGSRLTVL.